The 7 T cell receptor beta chains presented below share a single source sample, sequenced in a study of cytomegalovirus exposure and HLA in healthy donors. PCR amplification relied on 60 Vbeta primers (plus 13 Jbeta primers). Sequenced by immunoSEQ multiplex PCR; TCRdb stores in-frame clones only, minus some. The sample records 100,000 to 150,000 clones, 82% being singletons. The sequencing sample was made of PBMCs. The receptors come from a boy aged 5-17 years in good health and CMV-seronegative.

The gene calls are TRBV5-1 and TRBJ2-7; no definite D call. The CDR3 is made up of 12 amino acids. From germline, CDR1 is SGHRS and CDR2 YFSETQ. The V end lost 0 bases, the J end lost 3 bases, and 4 bases lay between the germline ends. CDR3 nucleotides: TGCGCCAGCAGCTTGGGAGGCTACGAGCAGTACTTC. Translation gives CASSLGGYEQYF.

This chain uses TRBV9 with TRBJ2-1; 7 nucleotides agree with TRBD2. J was trimmed by 2 bases and V by 3 bases; bases with no gene match: 5. CDR3 size: 15 residues. Germline V gene lookup returns CDR1 SGDLS and CDR2 YYNGEE. The CDR3 here is CASSGGRNTYNEQFF. The CDR3 nucleotides read TGTGCCAGCAGCGGCGGGAGAAACACCTACAATGAGCAGTTCTTC.

This clone was detected only once. The chain couples TRBV11-2 to TRBJ2-7; tentatively, D is TRBD2 (6 bases). The CDR3 has 13 residues. From germline, CDR1 is SGHAT and CDR2 FQNNGV. The V and J ends lost 5 bases and 2 bases respectively, with 10 bases between them. The CDR3: CASSLGGTYEQYF. The DNA for the CDR3 is TGTGCCAGCAGCCTCGGCGGGACCTACGAGCAGTACTTC.

V and J are TRBV27 and TRBJ2-3; D gene unclear. This CDR3 has 13 residues. Germline CDR1 is MNHEY and CDR2 is SMNVEV (reference sequence). The germline V and J ends were trimmed by 6 bases and 6 bases, with 13 bases remaining between them. This chain's CDR3 is CASSMPRSDTQYF. CDR3 sequence (DNA): TGTGCCAGCAGCATGCCGCGTTCGGATACGCAGTATTTT.

This chain connects TRBV4-1 to TRBJ2-7; D perhaps matches TRBD2 (6 bases). V dropped 3 bases and J dropped 10 bases, with 22 bases sitting between them. The CDR3 loop spans 15 amino acids. CDR1 MGHRA and CDR2 YSYEKL come from the germline V gene. CDR3 protein: CASSHGGDPRNVQYF. The CDR3 DNA follows: TGCGCCAGCAGCCACGGAGGGGACCCCCGGAACGTTCAGTACTTC.

The CDR3 nucleotides are TGTGCCATCAGTGCGCCCTCGGCAGGCGGGACTAGCACAGATACGCAGTATTTT. It encodes CAISAPSAGGTSTDTQYF. The rearrangement uses TRBV10-3 and TRBJ2-3, with D possibly being TRBD2 (6 bases). Trimming cost V 4 bases and J 0 bases, with 20 bases left between them. Germline CDR1 reads ENHRY; CDR2 reads SYGVKD. The CDR3 is 18 residues long.

The gene calls are TRBV2 and TRBJ2-1; the D gene is possibly TRBD2 (5 bases). V was shortened by 5 bases and J by 0 bases, with 8 bases between the two germline ends. The CDR3 is 14 amino acids. Germline V lookup: CDR1 SNHLY, CDR2 FYNNEI. The CDR3 coding sequence is TGTGCCAGCAGTCCCCGGGGCTCCTACAATGAGCAGTTCTTC. Residues: CASSPRGSYNEQFF.